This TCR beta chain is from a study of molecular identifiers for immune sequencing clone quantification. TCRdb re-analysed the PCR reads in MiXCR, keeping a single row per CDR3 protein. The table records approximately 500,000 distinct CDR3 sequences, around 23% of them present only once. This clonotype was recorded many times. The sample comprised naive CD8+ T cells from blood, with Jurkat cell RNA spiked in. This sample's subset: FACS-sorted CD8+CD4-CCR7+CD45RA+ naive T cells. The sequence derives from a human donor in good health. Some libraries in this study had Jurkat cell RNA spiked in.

The DNA for the CDR3 is TGTGCCTGGAGAGAAGGGGCGTACACTGAAGCTTTCTTT. It specifies CAWREGAYTEAFF. The chain links TRBV30 to TRBJ1-1, with a possible D match to TRBD1 (5 bases). The CDR3 covers 13 residues. Germline loops: CDR1 GTSNPN, CDR2 SVGIG (reference sequence). With 3 bases removed from V and 3 bases from J, the gap between germline ends came to 11 bases.